This entry lists 21 T cell receptor beta chains sequenced from one sample in a study of shared clonotypes between healthy human individuals. Measured with immunoSEQ multiplex PCR; TCRdb has only the in-frame clones, and not every one. The repertoire holds about 2 million clones, with approximately 94% as singletons. CD45RO negativity and positive selection for CCR7 defined naive CD8 cells, a population that excluded terminally differentiated effector memory CD45RA+ cells. What was sequenced was naive CD8+ T cells sorted from blood. The origin of the receptors is a man in his late teens or twenties in good health.

Notes on this clone: The same CDR3 also results from other DNA sequences found in this sample. This CDR3 reads CASSPRQGGYEQYF. In DNA, the CDR3 is TGCGCCAGCAGCCCTCGACAGGGTGGATACGAGCAGTACTTC. The rearrangement joins TRBV4-1 to TRBJ2-7; 7 bases align to TRBD1. The CDR3 spans 14 residues. Trimming cost V 4 bases and J 4 bases; bases outside gene matches: 7. CDR1 is MGHRA, CDR2 YSYEKL, per germline.

This chain joins TRBV7-9 and TRBJ2-2; D not resolved. Looked up from germline, CDR1 is SEHNR and CDR2 is FQNEAQ (reference sequence). CDR3 length equals 18 residues. V shed 4 bases and J shed 1 base, with 19 bases lying between them. The CDR3, as DNA: TGTGCCAGCAGCTACCCCCCGAACCGCAGTCAGAACACCGGGGAGCTGTTTTTT. Translation gives CASSYPPNRSQNTGELFF.

The rearrangement joins TRBV7-9 to TRBJ2-2; the D call may be TRBD1 or TRBD2 (5 bases each). The CDR3 spans 18 residues. The germline CDR1 and CDR2 sequences are SEHNR and FQNEAQ (reference sequence). V was pared by 5 bases and J by 0 bases, with 19 bases between. The CDR3 bases are TGTGCCAGCAGCCCCCGGGCAGGTCGAGGGGCGAACACCGGGGAGCTGTTTTTT. Translation: CASSPRAGRGANTGELFF.

The chain is built from TRBV7-9 and TRBJ1-1; D remains ambiguous. Germline CDR1 SEHNR, CDR2 FQNEAQ (reference sequence). V was trimmed by 3 bases and J by 1 base, leaving 6 bases between them. There are 13 residues in the CDR3. As DNA, the CDR3 is TGTGCCAGCAGCTTTTGGGAGAACACTGAAGCTTTCTTT. This translates into CASSFWENTEAFF.

As to this clone: This sample includes further DNA sequences coding for the same CDR3. This rearrangement joins TRBV4-3 to TRBJ1-1, with no clear D. V lost 0 bases and J lost 4, with 6 bases in between. This CDR3 contains 13 residues. CDR1 and CDR2 (germline): LGHNA, YSLEER. In nucleotides, the CDR3 is TGCGCCAGCAGCCAAGACTCAGGCACTGAAGCTTTCTTT. Amino acid sequence: CASSQDSGTEAFF.

The chain carries TRBV4-1 and TRBJ2-3, with D tentatively TRBD2 (6 bases). CDR1 and CDR2 from the germline V gene are MGHRA and YSYEKL. Trimming took off 8 bases at V and 2 bases at J, with 17 bases between the two ends. The CDR3 consists of 15 residues. CDR3 loop: CASGEEGSFTDTQYF. The CDR3 DNA is TGCGCCAGCGGGGAGGAGGGGTCCTTCACAGATACGCAGTATTTT.

About this clone itself: Other DNA sequences in this specimen translate into the identical CDR3. CDR3 nucleotide sequence: TGCGCCAGCAGCCTGGGACAGGGGCACTACGAGCAGTACTTC. The encoded protein is CASSLGQGHYEQYF. This chain links TRBV5-1 with TRBJ2-7, with 10 bases lining up with TRBD1. Germline V lookup: CDR1 SGHRS, CDR2 YFSETQ. This CDR3 is built from 14 residues. V shed 4 bases, J shed 3 bases, and the junction held 4 bases outside the gene matches.

The CDR3 DNA reads TGTGCCAGCAGTGTCTACAGGGTGAGCACTGAAGCTTTCTTT. Protein sequence: CASSVYRVSTEAFF. V gene TRBV28 combines with J gene TRBJ1-1, with a tentative D call TRBD1 (6 bases). Germline V gives CDR1 MDHEN, CDR2 SYDVKM. This CDR3 has 14 amino acids. V lost 5 bases and J 4 bases, leaving 14 bases between the germline ends.

The V gene is TRBV7-9, the J gene TRBJ2-5, with TRBD2 as a possible D gene (5 bases). V lost 5 bases and J lost 4, with 17 bases in between. The germline V gene encodes CDR1 SEHNR and CDR2 FQNEAQ (reference sequence). This CDR3 has 15 amino acids. In DNA, the CDR3 is TGTGCCAGCAGCCCCCCCGCGGGTGTAATAGAGACCCAGTACTTC. Encoded protein: CASSPPAGVIETQYF.

This rearrangement joins TRBV29-1 to TRBJ2-5; 10 bases agree with TRBD2. Germline V CDR1 and CDR2: SQVTM, ANQGSEA. The CDR3 loop spans 16 amino acids. Losses at the gene ends were 5 bases for V and 0 bases for J; bases not matched to a gene: 9. CDR3 amino acids: CSVCLAGGRYQETQYF. Written as DNA, the CDR3 is TGCAGCGTTTGTTTAGCGGGAGGCCGGTACCAAGAGACCCAGTACTTC.

This sequence joins TRBV27 and TRBJ1-6; perhaps TRBD1 as D (5 bases). CDR1 MNHEY and CDR2 SMNVEV come from the germline V gene (reference sequence). This CDR3 spans 17 amino acids. V dropped 6 bases and J dropped 4 bases, with 19 bases sitting between them. The CDR3 reads CASRWGTKNSYNSPLHF. The DNA of the CDR3 is TGTGCCAGCAGGTGGGGGACCAAGAACAGTTATAATTCACCCCTCCACTTT.

The chain links TRBV9 to TRBJ1-6; D remains ambiguous. Germline CDR1 is SGDLS and CDR2 is YYNGEE. There are 16 residues in the CDR3. V lost 3 bases and J 0 bases, leaving 10 bases between the germline ends. The chain's CDR3 is CASSALDSSYNSPLHF. CDR3 coding DNA: TGTGCCAGCAGCGCCTTAGATAGCTCCTATAATTCACCCCTCCACTTT.

The rearrangement joins TRBV14 to TRBJ2-3; D is possibly TRBD1 (5 bases). Germline V gene data show CDR1 as SGHDN and CDR2 as FVKESK. This CDR3 has 13 amino acids. Trimming took 5 bases from V and 4 from J, leaving 10 bases between them. CDR3 nucleotides: TGTGCCAGCAGCACCTCAGGGTCAGATACGCAGTATTTT. Translating it yields CASSTSGSDTQYF.

This clone was seen just once. This chain joins TRBV2 and TRBJ2-7; possibly TRBD2 for D (6 bases). The germline CDR1 and CDR2 sequences are SNHLY and FYNNEI. V was cut by 3 bases and J by 2 bases, with 17 bases left in between. This CDR3 has 16 residues. The CDR3 nucleotides read TGTGCCAGCAGTGACTTGGAGGGCGGAGGGACCTACGAGCAGTACTTC. Protein product: CASSDLEGGGTYEQYF.

With regard to this clone: Different DNA sequences within this sample yield the same CDR3. V and J are TRBV5-1 and TRBJ2-7, with TRBD2 matching 10 bases. Germline trimming cut 0 bases from V and 3 bases from J; bases unmatched to any gene: 3. Germline V gives CDR1 SGHRS, CDR2 YFSETQ. This CDR3 is 15 amino acids long. DNA for the CDR3: TGCGCCAGCAGCTTGGGGCCTAGCGGGAGCTACGAGCAGTACTTC. Amino acid sequence: CASSLGPSGSYEQYF.

V gene TRBV7-6 combines with J gene TRBJ2-5; a possible D gene is TRBD1 (6 bases). The germline gives CDR1 SGHVS, CDR2 FNYEAQ. Trimming took off 2 bases at V and 5 bases at J, with 9 bases between the two ends. The CDR3 has 13 residues. The CDR3 DNA reads TGTGCCAGCAGCTTACCCCAGGGGGAGACCCAGTACTTC. Translation gives CASSLPQGETQYF.

The chain couples TRBV6-5 to TRBJ1-5, with TRBD1 matching over 8 bases. Germline V CDR1 and CDR2: MNHEY, SVGAGI. V shed 5 bases and J 4 bases; nucleotides not matched to a gene: 7. The CDR3 loop spans 15 amino acids. The CDR3 DNA reads as TGTGCCAGCAGTCTAAGACAGGGGACTAATCAGCCCCAGCATTTT. Protein product: CASSLRQGTNQPQHF.

The CDR3 reads CASSVGATNEKLFF. For the CDR3, the DNA is TGTGCCAGCAGTGTCGGGGCAACTAATGAAAAACTGTTTTTT. The genes are TRBV6-5 and TRBJ1-4; D is unresolved. The V end lost 5 bases, the J end lost 0 bases, and 7 bases lay between the germline ends. CDR3 size: 14 residues. Per germline, CDR1 MNHEY and CDR2 SVGAGI.

CDR3 sequence: CASSLEQGVRNTEAFF. The DNA for the CDR3 is TGTGCCAGCAGCTTAGAACAGGGGGTCAGGAACACTGAAGCTTTCTTT. The chain combines TRBV5-8 with TRBJ1-1; 8 bases agree with TRBD1. Trimming took 2 bases from V and 1 from J; bases not matched to a gene: 7. Germline assignment: CDR1 SGHTS and CDR2 YDEGEE. The CDR3 is 16 amino acids.

J is TRBJ2-1 and V is TRBV10-3; 8 bases fit TRBD2. CDR1 and CDR2 from the germline V gene are ENHRY and SYGVKD. The length of the CDR3 is 16 residues. V was pared by 3 bases and J by 4 bases, with 8 bases of the junction left unmatched. For the CDR3, the DNA is TGTGCCATCAGTGACTATAGCGGGGACGCATACAATGAGCAGTTCTTC. It is translated as CAISDYSGDAYNEQFF.

CDR3 nucleotide sequence: TGTGCCAGCAGCCTCACTAGCGGGAGGCACAATGAGCAGTTCTTC. As protein: CASSLTSGRHNEQFF. This chain links TRBV11-2 with TRBJ2-1; TRBD2 agrees at 12 bases. The length of the CDR3 is 15 residues. The V segment lost 5 bases and the J segment 5 bases; nucleotides outside the gene matches: 4. CDR1 is SGHAT and CDR2 is FQNNGV in the germline V gene.